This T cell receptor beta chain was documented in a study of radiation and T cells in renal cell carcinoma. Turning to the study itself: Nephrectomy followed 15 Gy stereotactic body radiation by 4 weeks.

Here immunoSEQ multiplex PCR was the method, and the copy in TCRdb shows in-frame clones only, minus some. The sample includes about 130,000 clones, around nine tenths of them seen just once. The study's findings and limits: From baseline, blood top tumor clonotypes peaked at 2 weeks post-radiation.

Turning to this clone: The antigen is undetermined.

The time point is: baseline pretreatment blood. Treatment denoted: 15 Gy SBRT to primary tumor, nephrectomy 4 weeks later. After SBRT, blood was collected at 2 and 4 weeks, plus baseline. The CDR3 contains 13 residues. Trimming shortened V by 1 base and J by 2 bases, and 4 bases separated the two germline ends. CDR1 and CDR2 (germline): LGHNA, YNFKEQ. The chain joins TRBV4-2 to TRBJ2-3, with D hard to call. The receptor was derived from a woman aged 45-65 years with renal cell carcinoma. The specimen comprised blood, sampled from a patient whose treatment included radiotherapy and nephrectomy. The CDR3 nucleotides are TGTGCCAGCAGCCAAGGGCCCACAGATACGCAGTATTTT. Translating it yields CASSQGPTDTQYF.